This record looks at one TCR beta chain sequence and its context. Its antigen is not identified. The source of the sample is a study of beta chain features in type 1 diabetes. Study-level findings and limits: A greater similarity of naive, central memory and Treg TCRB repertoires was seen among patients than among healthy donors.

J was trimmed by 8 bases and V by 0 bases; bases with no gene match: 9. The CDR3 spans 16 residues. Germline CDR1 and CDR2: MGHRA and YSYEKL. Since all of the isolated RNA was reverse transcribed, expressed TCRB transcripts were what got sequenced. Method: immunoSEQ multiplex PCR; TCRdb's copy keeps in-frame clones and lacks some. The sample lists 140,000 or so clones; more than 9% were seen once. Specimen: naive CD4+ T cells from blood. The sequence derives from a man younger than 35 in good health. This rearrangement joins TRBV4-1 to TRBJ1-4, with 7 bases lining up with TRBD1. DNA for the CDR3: TGCGCCAGCAGCCAAGATGGGCAGGAGGGGGCAGAAAAACTGTTTTTT. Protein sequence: CASSQDGQEGAEKLFF.